This entry describes one TCR beta chain. The data originate from a study of cytomegalovirus exposure and HLA in healthy donors. Study in general: Among the approximately 380 donors who were genotyped, roughly 76% fell in the genetic ancestry cluster that is associated with self-reported Caucasian donors.

The ends were cut back, 4 bases at V and 6 bases at J, with 27 bases in the middle. This CDR3 is 18 amino acids long. Germline V gene sequence: CDR1 SGHRS, CDR2 YFSETQ. Both 60 Vbeta primers and 13 Jbeta primers went into the PCR. Libraries were prepared by immunoSEQ multiplex PCR; TCRdb keeps only in-frame clonotypes and omits some of them. The sample consists of under 150,000 clones, over 60% of them appearing once. The receptor was isolated from a human donor in good health. The chain is built from TRBV5-1 and TRBJ2-3; D might be TRBD2 (6 bases). Sequencing was performed on PBMCs. This CDR3 reads CASSPYSPRGTGVDTQYF. The CDR3 DNA sequence: TGCGCCAGCAGCCCCTACTCCCCCCGGGGGACCGGGGTGGATACGCAGTATTTT.